This entry is about one T cell receptor (beta chain). Its antigen is currently unknown. The study sampled nominally healthy donors, though unrecorded immune exposures were likely. 60 Vbeta and 13 Jbeta primers were used in PCR. Here immunoSEQ multiplex PCR was the method, and the copy in TCRdb shows in-frame clones only, minus some. Among about 300,000 clones, 86% were seen once, and the ten largest hold almost 4%. This entry is derived from a study of cytomegalovirus exposure and HLA in healthy donors. At the level of the study: The early release's HLA-typed donors yielded tens of millions of unique TCRs.

Study results and limitations: Specific recognition of CMV antigens was confirmed in vitro for a few chains (all CMV-associated).

Germline CDR1 SEHNR, CDR2 FQNEAQ (reference sequence). There are 16 residues in the CDR3. V gave up 3 bases and J gave up 0 bases, with 14 bases separating them. The source of this sequence is a man aged 35 to 55 in good health and CMV-seropositive. Sample: PBMCs. The genes are TRBV7-9 and TRBJ1-1; D is perhaps TRBD1 (6 bases). The CDR3 reads CASSFQGTAMNTEAFF. As DNA, the CDR3 is TGTGCCAGCAGCTTCCAGGGGACGGCCATGAACACTGAAGCTTTCTTT.